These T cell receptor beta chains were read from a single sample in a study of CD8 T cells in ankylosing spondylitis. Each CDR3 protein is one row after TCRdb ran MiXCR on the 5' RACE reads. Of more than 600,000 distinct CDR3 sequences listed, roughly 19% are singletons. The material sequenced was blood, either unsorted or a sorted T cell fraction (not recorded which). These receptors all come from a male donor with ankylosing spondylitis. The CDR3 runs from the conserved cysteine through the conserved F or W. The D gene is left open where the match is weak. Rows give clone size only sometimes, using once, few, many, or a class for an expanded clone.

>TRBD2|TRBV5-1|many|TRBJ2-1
CASRTSGGSYNEQFF
TGCGCCAGCAGAACTAGCGGGGGCTCCTACAATGAGCAGTTCTTC
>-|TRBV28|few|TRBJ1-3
CASSLRGARAGNTIYF
TGTGCCAGCAGTTTGCGCGGTGCGAGGGCTGGAAACACCATATATTTT
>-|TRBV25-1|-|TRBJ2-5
CASSESWGFQETQYF
TGTGCCAGCAGTGAATCATGGGGGTTCCAAGAGACCCAGTACTTC
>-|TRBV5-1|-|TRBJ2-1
CASSLGKDLIRGEQFF
TGCGCCAGCAGCTTGGGGAAGGATTTAATACGCGGTGAGCAGTTCTTC
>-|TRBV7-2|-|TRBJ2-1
CASSLGVAEISYNEQFF
TGTGCCAGCAGCTTAGGTGTAGCGGAGATATCCTACAATGAGCAGTTCTTC
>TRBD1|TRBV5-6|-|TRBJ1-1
CASSWGTGRWTNPEAFF
TGTGCCAGCAGCTGGGGGACAGGCCGGTGGACCAACCCTGAAGCTTTCTTT
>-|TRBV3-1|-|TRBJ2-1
CASSGSLVNEQFF
TGTGCCAGCAGCGGGAGTCTCGTCAATGAGCAGTTCTTC
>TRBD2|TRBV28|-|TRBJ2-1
CASSLWSSGRNEQFF
TGTGCCAGCAGTTTATGGTCTAGCGGGAGAAATGAGCAGTTCTTC
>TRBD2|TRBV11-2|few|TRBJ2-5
CASSLSGGYQETQYF
TGTGCCAGCAGCTTGAGCGGGGGGTACCAAGAGACCCAGTACTTC
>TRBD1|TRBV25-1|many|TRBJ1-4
CASSEFRAGGSTNEKLFF
TGTGCCAGCAGTGAATTTCGGGCAGGGGGTTCAACTAATGAAAAACTGTTTTTT
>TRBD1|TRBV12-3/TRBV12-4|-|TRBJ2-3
CASSFPQGSTDTQYF
TGTGCCAGCAGCTTCCCACAGGGGAGCACAGATACGCAGTATTTT
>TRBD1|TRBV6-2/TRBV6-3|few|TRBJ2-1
CASSSRGRGYEQFF
TGTGCCAGCAGTTCGAGGGGGCGCGGGTATGAGCAGTTCTTC
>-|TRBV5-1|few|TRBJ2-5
CASSLRTGPEETQYF
TGCGCCAGCAGCTTGCGGACGGGGCCGGAGGAGACCCAGTACTTC
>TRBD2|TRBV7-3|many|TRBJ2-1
CASSRTGTSGYNEQFF
TGTGCCAGCAGCAGAACCGGGACTAGCGGCTACAATGAGCAGTTCTTC
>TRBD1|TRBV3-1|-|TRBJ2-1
CASSPGTGGWVEQFF
TGTGCCAGCAGCCCCGGGACAGGGGGATGGGTTGAGCAGTTCTTC
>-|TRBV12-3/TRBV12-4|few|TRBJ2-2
CASSLGVGGWMGMDTGELFF
TGTGCCAGCAGTTTAGGGGTTGGGGGGTGGATGGGGATGGACACCGGGGAGCTGTTTTTT
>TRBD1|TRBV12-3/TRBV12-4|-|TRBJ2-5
CASSLQGARVTQYF
TGTGCCAGCAGTTTGCAGGGGGCACGGGTGACCCAGTACTTC
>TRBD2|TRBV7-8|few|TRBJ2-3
CASSLLAGGTSTDTQYF
TGTGCCAGCAGCTTACTAGCGGGGGGAACTAGCACAGATACGCAGTATTTT
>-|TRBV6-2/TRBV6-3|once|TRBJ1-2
CASRQGAHIYGYTF
TGTGCCAGCAGGCAGGGTGCTCACATCTATGGCTACACCTTC
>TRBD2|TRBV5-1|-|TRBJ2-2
CASSFTSGGYTGELFF
TGCGCCAGCAGCTTTACTAGCGGGGGGTACACCGGGGAGCTGTTTTTT
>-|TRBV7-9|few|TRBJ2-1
CASSFPGSSYNEQFF
TGTGCCAGCAGCTTCCCGGGATCCTCCTACAATGAGCAGTTCTTC
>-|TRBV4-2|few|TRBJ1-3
CASSEVGETSGNTIYF
TGTGCCAGCAGCGAAGTAGGGGAGACCTCTGGAAACACCATATATTTT
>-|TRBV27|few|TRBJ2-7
CASSWGRNYEQYF
TGTGCCAGCAGTTGGGGGCGGAACTACGAGCAGTACTTC
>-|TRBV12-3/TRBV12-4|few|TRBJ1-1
CASSLGTLEAFF
TGTGCCAGCAGTTTAGGGACACTTGAAGCTTTCTTT
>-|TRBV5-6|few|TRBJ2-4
CASSLLNVAKNIQYF
TGTGCCAGCAGCTTGTTAAACGTAGCCAAAAACATTCAGTACTTC
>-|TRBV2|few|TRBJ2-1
CASRGVAVYNEQFF
TGTGCCAGCAGAGGGGTAGCGGTCTACAATGAGCAGTTCTTC
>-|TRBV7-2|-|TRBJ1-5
CASSSAGGASNQPQHF
TGTGCCAGCAGCTCCGCGGGGGGGGCTAGCAATCAGCCCCAGCATTTT
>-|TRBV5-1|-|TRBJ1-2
CASSPQGPNYGYTF
TGCGCCAGCAGTCCACAGGGCCCTAACTATGGCTACACCTTC
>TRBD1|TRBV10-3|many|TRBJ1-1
CAISGDRGTEAFF
TGTGCCATCAGTGGGGACAGGGGTACTGAAGCTTTCTTT
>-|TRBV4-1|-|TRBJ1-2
CASSQGDYPHGYTF
TGCGCCAGCAGCCAAGGGGACTACCCCCATGGCTACACCTTC
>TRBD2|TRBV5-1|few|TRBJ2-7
CASSFLAGGRYEQYF
TGCGCCAGCAGCTTCCTAGCGGGGGGGCGGTACGAGCAGTACTTC
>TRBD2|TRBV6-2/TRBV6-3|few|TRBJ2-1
CASSPEAGKGSYNEQFF
TGTGCCAGCAGTCCCGAAGCGGGAAAGGGCTCCTACAATGAGCAGTTCTTC
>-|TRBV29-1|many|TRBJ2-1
CSVERQGKGGSSYNEQFF
TGCAGCGTTGAAAGACAGGGAAAGGGGGGCAGCTCCTACAATGAGCAGTTCTTC
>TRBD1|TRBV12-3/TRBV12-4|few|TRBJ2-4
CASSLWRGQGVKNIQYF
TGTGCCAGCAGTTTATGGAGGGGACAGGGGGTCAAAAACATTCAGTACTTC
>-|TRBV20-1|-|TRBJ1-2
CSARDPTTYGYTF
TGCAGTGCTAGAGATCCAACGACTTATGGCTACACCTTC
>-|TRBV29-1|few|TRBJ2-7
CSVARPDSSYEQYF
TGCAGCGTTGCCAGACCGGACAGCTCCTACGAGCAGTACTTC
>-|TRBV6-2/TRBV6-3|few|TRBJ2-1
CASSYSKDEQFF
TGTGCCAGCAGTTACTCTAAGGATGAGCAGTTCTTC
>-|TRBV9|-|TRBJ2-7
CASSAHQIPTPGAEYEQYF
TGTGCCAGCAGCGCCCATCAAATCCCTACACCCGGCGCAGAATACGAGCAGTACTTC
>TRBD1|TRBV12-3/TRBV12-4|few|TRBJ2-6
CASSLRGRGANVLTF
TGTGCCAGCAGTTTAAGGGGGCGCGGGGCCAACGTCCTGACTTTC
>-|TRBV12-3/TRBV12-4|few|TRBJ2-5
CASSNFLQETQYF
TGTGCCAGCAGTAACTTCCTACAAGAGACCCAGTACTTC
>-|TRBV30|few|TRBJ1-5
CAWSLQGDGNQPQHF
TGTGCCTGGAGCTTACAGGGCGATGGCAATCAGCCCCAGCATTTT
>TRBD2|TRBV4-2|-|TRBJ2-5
CASSQGLAGGVQETQYF
TGTGCCAGCAGCCAAGGTCTAGCGGGGGGGGTCCAAGAGACCCAGTACTTC
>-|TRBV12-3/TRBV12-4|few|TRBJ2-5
CASSSQAYQETQYF
TGTGCCAGCAGTTCCCAGGCTTACCAAGAGACCCAGTACTTC
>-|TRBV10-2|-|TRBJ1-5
CASMSLLNQPQHF
TGCGCCAGCATGAGCCTACTCAATCAGCCCCAGCATTTT
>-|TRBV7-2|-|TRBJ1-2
CASSSTGGTNYGYTF
TGTGCCAGCAGCTCTACAGGAGGTACTAACTATGGCTACACCTTC
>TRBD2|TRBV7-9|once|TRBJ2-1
CASSLVVVSGTYNEQFF
TGTGCCAGCAGCTTGGTGGTCGTTAGCGGGACCTACAATGAGCAGTTCTTC
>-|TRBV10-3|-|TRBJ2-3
CAISESGPDTQYF
TGTGCCATCAGTGAAAGCGGCCCAGATACGCAGTATTTT
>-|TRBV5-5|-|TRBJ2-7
CASSPGLVCYEQFF
TGTGCCAGCAGCCCCGGGCTCGTCTGCTACGAGCAGTTTTTT
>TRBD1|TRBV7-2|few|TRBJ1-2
CASSRTGGSNYGYTF
TGTGCCAGCAGCCGAACAGGGGGCTCTAACTATGGCTACACCTTC
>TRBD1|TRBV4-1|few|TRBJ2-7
CASSQGDSSYEQYF
TGCGCCAGCAGCCAAGGGGACAGCTCCTACGAGCAGTACTTC
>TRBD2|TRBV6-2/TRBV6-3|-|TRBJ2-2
CASSGGTSGKNTGELFF
TGTGCCAGCAGTGGGGGGACTAGCGGGAAGAACACCGGGGAGCTGTTTTTT
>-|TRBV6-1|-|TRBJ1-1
CASSENRWISDTEAFF
TGTGCCAGCAGTGAAAACAGGTGGATTTCGGACACTGAAGCTTTCTTT
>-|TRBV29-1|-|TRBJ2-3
CSVEDAADYTDTQYF
TGCAGCGTTGAAGATGCAGCGGATTACACAGATACGCAGTATTTT
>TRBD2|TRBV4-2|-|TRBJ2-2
CASSTPGTSFGELFF
TGTGCCAGCAGCACACCCGGGACTAGCTTCGGGGAGCTGTTTTTT
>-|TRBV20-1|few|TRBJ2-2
CSARSVEVGGELFF
TGCAGTGCTAGGTCGGTGGAGGTTGGCGGGGAGCTGTTTTTT